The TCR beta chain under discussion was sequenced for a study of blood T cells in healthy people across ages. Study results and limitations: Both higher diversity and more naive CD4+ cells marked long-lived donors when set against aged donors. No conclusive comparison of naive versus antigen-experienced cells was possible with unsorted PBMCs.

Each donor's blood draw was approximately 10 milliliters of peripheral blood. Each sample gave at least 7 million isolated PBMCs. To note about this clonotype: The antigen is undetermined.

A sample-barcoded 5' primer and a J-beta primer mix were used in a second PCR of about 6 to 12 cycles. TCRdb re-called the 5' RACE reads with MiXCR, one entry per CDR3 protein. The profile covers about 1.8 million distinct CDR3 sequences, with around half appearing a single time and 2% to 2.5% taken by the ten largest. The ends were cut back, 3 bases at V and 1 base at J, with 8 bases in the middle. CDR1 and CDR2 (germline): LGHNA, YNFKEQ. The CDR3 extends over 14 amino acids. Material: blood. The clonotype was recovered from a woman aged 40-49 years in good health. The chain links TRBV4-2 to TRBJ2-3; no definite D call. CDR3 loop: CASSHESRTDTQYF. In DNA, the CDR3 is TGTGCCAGCAGCCATGAGTCCCGCACAGATACGCAGTATTTT.